Listed below are T cell receptor beta chains from one sample, sequenced in a study of regulatory T cells in long-lasting Graves disease. Each CDR3 protein gets one entry after TCRdb re-called the multiplex PCR reads with MiXCR. The sample consists of a few hundred thousand distinct CDR3 sequences, about a sixth of them appearing once. This sample also belongs to another study, concerning T cells in Graves' hyperthyroidism and ophthalmopathy.

The starting material was peripheral blood mononuclear cells (PBMCs), obtained at new diagnosis, from a patient treated with antithyroid drugs. The receptors originated from a middle-aged man with Graves disease. The CDR3 runs from the conserved cysteine through the conserved F or W. A D gene is named only where the DNA matches it firmly. Not every row has a clone size; where given, it reads once, few, many or a size class.

size	V	D	J	DNA	CDR3
many	TRBV6-2/TRBV6-3	NA	TRBJ2-5	TGTGCCAGCAGTTACCCGTTCTTGTACCAAGAGACCCAGTACTTC	CASSYPFLYQETQYF
NA	TRBV20-1	NA	TRBJ1-3	TGCAGTGCTAGAGATCCGGGATCCGGAAACACCATATATTTT	CSARDPGSGNTIYF
many	TRBV12-3/TRBV12-4	NA	TRBJ2-4	TGTGCCAGCAGTTGGGCAGGGACCCCCGCATTTCAGTACTTC	CASSWAGTPAFQYF
many	TRBV12-3/TRBV12-4	NA	TRBJ1-1	TGTGCCAGCAGCTCCGGACGTGAAGCTTTCTTT	CASSSGREAFF
many	TRBV28	NA	TRBJ2-1	TGTGCCAGCAGTTTCTGGCAGGGGACCAGGAATGAGCAGTTCTTC	CASSFWQGTRNEQFF
many	TRBV20-1	NA	TRBJ2-1	TGCAGTGCTAGAGGTGGAGGGTCCGAGAAGAGGCTCTCATCCTACAATGAGCAGTTCTTC	CSARGGGSEKRLSSYNEQFF
many	TRBV28	NA	TRBJ2-7	TGTGCCAGCAGTTCCCCCGGAAGCTCCTACGAGCAGTACTTC	CASSSPGSSYEQYF
many	TRBV11-2	NA	TRBJ1-5	TGTGCCAGCAGCTTACTGGGCTTGGGTCAGCCCCAGCATTTT	CASSLLGLGQPQHF
many	TRBV5-1	NA	TRBJ1-1	TGCGCCAGCAGCTTGGTGGGTTGGAGGGAAGCTTTCTTT	CASSLVGWREAFF
few	TRBV7-2	NA	TRBJ2-3	TGTGCCAGCAGCTTGAGGGGGACCCGACCGGGGACGCAGTATTTT	CASSLRGTRPGTQYF
NA	TRBV4-1	NA	TRBJ2-5	TGCGCCAGCAGCCAAGTTCGGCGGGGAACACGAGAGACCCAGTACTTC	CASSQVRRGTRETQYF
few	TRBV4-2	TRBD1	TRBJ1-5	TGTGCCAGCAGCCAGGGACAGGGAGGCAATCAGCCCCAGCATTTT	CASSQGQGGNQPQHF
many	TRBV18	NA	TRBJ1-4	TGTGCCAGCTCACCGGACGGTTCTAATGAAAAACTGTTTTTT	CASSPDGSNEKLFF
NA	TRBV10-3	NA	TRBJ2-1	TGTGCCATCAGTCAGACAGCAGAGGCCTACAATGAGCAGTTCTTC	CAISQTAEAYNEQFF
many	TRBV2	NA	TRBJ1-5	TGTGCCACCAGGGGTAGCAATCAGCCCCAGCATTTT	CATRGSNQPQHF
many	TRBV5-1	TRBD1	TRBJ1-2	TGCGCCAGCAGCTCCCCGGACAGGGGCTATGGCTACACCTTC	CASSSPDRGYGYTF
many	TRBV6-2/TRBV6-3	NA	TRBJ2-7	TGTGCCAGCAGTTACTCGAATGGGGACGAGCAGTACTTC	CASSYSNGDEQYF
many	TRBV28	NA	TRBJ2-7	TGTGCCAGCAGCTATGGGGGACATCTATGGGACCGCTCTACCTACGAGCAGTACTTC	CASSYGGHLWDRSTYEQYF
many	TRBV5-1	NA	TRBJ1-1	TGCGCCAGCAGCTTGGGGTTTGTAGACACTGAAGCTTTCTTT	CASSLGFVDTEAFF
many	TRBV11-3	NA	TRBJ2-7	TGTGCCAGCAGCAACCCAGGTTACGAGCAGTACTTC	CASSNPGYEQYF
NA	TRBV4-2	TRBD2	TRBJ2-1	TGTGCCAGCAGCCCTGGCCTAGCGGGGGGGCGGAATGAGCAGTTCTTC	CASSPGLAGGRNEQFF
NA	TRBV9	TRBD2	TRBJ2-1	TGTGCCAGCAGCGTAGCTGGAGTAGCGGGGGGCGCCTACAATGAGCAGTTCTTC	CASSVAGVAGGAYNEQFF
many	TRBV12-3/TRBV12-4	NA	TRBJ2-3	TGTGCCAGCACCCAGCGGTCCTACGGCACAGATACGCAGTATTTT	CASTQRSYGTDTQYF
NA	TRBV12-3/TRBV12-4	NA	TRBJ1-2	TGTGCCAGCAGTTTAAACGTCAGGGCTGCTGAGGGGTATGGCTACACCTTC	CASSLNVRAAEGYGYTF
few	TRBV6-2/TRBV6-3	TRBD1	TRBJ1-1	TGTGCCAGCAGGGGGACAGGGCGGCAAGCTTTCTTT	CASRGTGRQAFF
NA	TRBV9	NA	TRBJ2-1	TGTGCCAGCAGCGTAGAAGGACTCTTCGTAAATGAGCAGTTCTTC	CASSVEGLFVNEQFF
NA	TRBV25-1	TRBD1	TRBJ2-1	TGTGCCAGCAGTGAAATGGGACAGGGAGGCAATGAGCAGTTCTTC	CASSEMGQGGNEQFF
many	TRBV20-1	NA	TRBJ1-6	TGCAGTGCTGGCCCCCTACAGGGTATTGAATCACCCCTCCACTTT	CSAGPLQGIESPLHF
few	TRBV20-1	TRBD1	TRBJ2-3	TGCAGTGCTAGAGCCCCGGGACAGGGGAGGGTCGATACGCAGTATTTT	CSARAPGQGRVDTQYF
many	TRBV7-2	NA	TRBJ1-6	TGTGCCAGCAGCTACAAACAGGGTTCTAATTCACCCCTCCACTTT	CASSYKQGSNSPLHF
NA	TRBV15	TRBD1	TRBJ2-1	TGTGCCACCAGCAGGGGGAAGGGGGCCACGGGCAATGAGCAGTTCTTC	CATSRGKGATGNEQFF
many	TRBV18	NA	TRBJ2-1	TGTGCCAGCTCACCGGTAAGAGCCCCCAATGAGCAGTTCTTC	CASSPVRAPNEQFF
many	TRBV11-2	TRBD2	TRBJ2-5	TGTGCCAGCAGCGAGGAAAGCGGGGGGCCTAGGGAGACCCAGTACTTC	CASSEESGGPRETQYF
many	TRBV3-1	TRBD1	TRBJ2-1	TGTGCCAGCAGCCCCCACCCGGGACAGGGTTCAAATGAGCAGTTCTTC	CASSPHPGQGSNEQFF
many	TRBV6-1	NA	TRBJ2-5	TGTGCCAGCAGACCTCAACAGACGAGAGAGACCCAGTACTTC	CASRPQQTRETQYF
many	TRBV7-6	TRBD1	TRBJ2-3	TGTGCCAGCAGCCCCGCGGACAGGGGGGCAGATACGCAGTATTTT	CASSPADRGADTQYF
many	TRBV11-1	TRBD1	TRBJ2-1	TGTGCCAGCAGCCGAGTCGGGCAGGGGGCGAATGAGCAGTTCTTC	CASSRVGQGANEQFF
many	TRBV5-1	NA	TRBJ2-3	TGCGCCAGCAGCTCATACAGGGTAACAGATACGCAGTATTTT	CASSSYRVTDTQYF
many	TRBV24-1	TRBD2	TRBJ2-1	TGTGCCACCGGGCTGACTAGCGGGGGGGTATATGAGCAGTTCTTC	CATGLTSGGVYEQFF
NA	TRBV5-4	NA	TRBJ1-2	TGTGCCAGCAGCTTGGACAGGGTAGACTATGGCTACACCTTC	CASSLDRVDYGYTF
many	TRBV30	NA	TRBJ1-2	TGTGCCTGGAGGCCAGCGGTAGGGGTTGGCTACACCTTC	CAWRPAVGVGYTF
NA	TRBV10-3	NA	TRBJ2-1	TGTGCCATCAGTGGGGCAGGGCGTAGGAATGAGCAGTTCTTC	CAISGAGRRNEQFF
NA	TRBV5-1	NA	TRBJ1-1	TGCGCCAGCAGCTCCGCGGGGGTTTCTACTGAAGCTTTCTTT	CASSSAGVSTEAFF
many	TRBV20-1	TRBD2	TRBJ2-5	TGCAGTGCTGAAGACCCTCGGCGGGGGATCGGAGAGACCCAGTACTTC	CSAEDPRRGIGETQYF
many	TRBV2	NA	TRBJ1-1	TGTGCCACCGAGGAGGGTTCAACTGAAGCTTTCTTT	CATEEGSTEAFF
many	TRBV6-1	TRBD1	TRBJ2-1	TGTGCCAGCAGTCCTACAGGGGGTTTAATCAATGAGCAGTTCTTC	CASSPTGGLINEQFF
many	TRBV2	NA	TRBJ1-1	TGTGCCAGCAGTGATTCGCTAGCTTTCTTT	CASSDSLAFF
many	TRBV5-1	NA	TRBJ1-3	TGCGCCAGCAGCTCGCAGACAGGAAACACTGGAAACACCATATATTTT	CASSSQTGNTGNTIYF
many	TRBV6-1	NA	TRBJ2-3	TGTGCCAGCAGGCGCGAGCTATCCACAGATACGCAGTATTTT	CASRRELSTDTQYF
NA	TRBV29-1	TRBD2	TRBJ2-2	TGCAGCGTTGCAGGGCTAGCGGGGCCCACCGGGGAGCTGTTTTTT	CSVAGLAGPTGELFF
many	TRBV27	NA	TRBJ2-7	TGTGCCAGCAAGACCCTCCGGACCTACGAGCAGTACTTC	CASKTLRTYEQYF
few	TRBV5-4	TRBD2	TRBJ2-3	TGTGCCAGCAGCTTTACGGGACTAGCGGCTACAGATACGCAGTATTTT	CASSFTGLAATDTQYF
NA	TRBV6-2/TRBV6-3	NA	TRBJ2-7	TGTACCAGCACTAGGGGACTCGGCTACGAGCAGTACTTC	CTSTRGLGYEQYF
few	TRBV18	NA	TRBJ1-1	TGTGCCAGCTCGAAGGAGCTTAACACTGAAGCTTTCTTT	CASSKELNTEAFF
NA	TRBV5-1	NA	TRBJ2-1	TGCGCCAGCACCGAGAGAGGGGGGTTAAGCAATGAGCAGTTCTTC	CASTERGGLSNEQFF